What follows is one T cell receptor beta chain and its context. Germline V gene lookup returns CDR1 SGDLS and CDR2 YYNGEE. V was clipped by 5 bases and J by 1 base; unmatched bases: 0. CDR3 length: 13 residues. TCR beta chains were sequenced at survey level with immunoSEQ. TCRdb's copy holds only in-frame clones and misses some; the assay was immunoSEQ multiplex PCR. The repertoire consists of tens of thousands of clones, with over 85% occurring once and the leading ten covering over 8.5%. The sequence was obtained from a man in his forties with rheumatoid arthritis. The sample comprised PBMCs. The chain employs TRBV9 and TRBJ2-5, with 9 bases identical to TRBD1. The CDR3: CASRGQGQETQYF. The CDR3 bases are TGTGCCAGCAGGGGACAGGGCCAAGAGACCCAGTACTTC.